This T cell receptor beta chain was captured in a study of CD8+CD57+ T cells in acquired aplastic anemia. The CDR3 is made up of 16 amino acids. After removal of 5 bases from V and 2 bases from J, the junction contained 7 bases not matched to a gene. The germline CDR1 and CDR2 sequences are KGHDR and SFDVKD. TCR beta VDJ and CDR3 were profiled, and genomic DNA was the template. TCRdb recomputed calls from the reads with MiXCR, one row per CDR3 protein. The table has around 200,000 distinct CDR3 sequences, over 55% seen once. As to this clonotype: As yet, its antigen is unknown.

Study-level findings and limits: CD8+ Simpson's diversity in patients was not significantly different from that in controls. Sharing between patients and controls was observed for twenty-nine CD8+ CDR3 sequences.

This receptor was taken from a human donor in good health. Sequenced material: sorted CD4+, CD8+, or CD8+CD57+ T cells (not recorded which) from PBMCs. The V call is TRBV24-1, the J call TRBJ2-3; TRBD2 agrees at 9 bases. The DNA of the CDR3 is TGTGCCACCAGTGGCGGGAGGGGTGATGACACAGATACGCAGTATTTT. Translating gives CATSGGRGDDTDTQYF.